The rows below give T cell receptor beta chains drawn from one sample of a study of blood T cell repertoires in COVID-19. Measured with immunoSEQ multiplex PCR; TCRdb has only the in-frame clones, and not every one. The sample lists hundreds of thousands of clones, about 87% occurring once. The source material was peripheral blood. Receptors originate from a man between 18 and 29 years old with COVID-19, enrolled during active disease. The CDR3 runs from the conserved cysteine through the conserved F or W. D genes are given only for firm matches. Expanded clones get a size class; other rows say once, few or many, or leave the size out.

clone size: NA
D gene: TRBD1
J gene: TRBJ2-4
V gene: TRBV5-8
CDR3 DNA: TGTGCCAGCAGCTTGAATTGGGGGACAGGGGGCTTGGACATTCAGTACTTC
CDR3 protein: CASSLNWGTGGLDIQYF

clone size: once
D gene: TRBD1
J gene: TRBJ1-3
V gene: TRBV4-1
CDR3 DNA: TGCGCCAGCAGCCCGGACAGGGACCGAAACACCATATATTTT
CDR3 protein: CASSPDRDRNTIYF

clone size: NA
D gene: NA
J gene: TRBJ1-2
V gene: TRBV29-1
CDR3 DNA: TGCAGCGTTACGGGGTGGGCTAACTATGGCTACACCTTC
CDR3 protein: CSVTGWANYGYTF

clone size: NA
D gene: TRBD1
J gene: TRBJ1-2
V gene: TRBV2
CDR3 DNA: TGTGCCAGCAGTGGAACAGGGGTGGGCTATGGCTACACCTTC
CDR3 protein: CASSGTGVGYGYTF

clone size: NA
D gene: TRBD1
J gene: TRBJ2-1
V gene: TRBV7-9
CDR3 DNA: TGTGCCAGCAGCTCGGGACAGGGGTTCTACAATGAGCAGTTCTTC
CDR3 protein: CASSSGQGFYNEQFF

clone size: NA
D gene: TRBD2
J gene: TRBJ2-7
V gene: TRBV29-1
CDR3 DNA: TGCAGCGTTGAAGTAGCGGGAGTTATGGGCTACGAGCAGTACTTC
CDR3 protein: CSVEVAGVMGYEQYF

clone size: NA
D gene: NA
J gene: TRBJ2-7
V gene: TRBV18
CDR3 DNA: TGTGCCAGCTCACTAGAGACAGAATCCTACGAGCAGTACTTC
CDR3 protein: CASSLETESYEQYF

clone size: NA
D gene: NA
J gene: TRBJ1-1
V gene: TRBV5-4
CDR3 DNA: TGTGCCAGCAGCTTCGTCGGGGGGGAAGCTTTCTTT
CDR3 protein: CASSFVGGEAFF

clone size: NA
D gene: NA
J gene: TRBJ2-3
V gene: TRBV19
CDR3 DNA: TGTGCCAGTAGTATAGCGCGAGGGACATCAGATACGCAGTATTTT
CDR3 protein: CASSIARGTSDTQYF

clone size: NA
D gene: TRBD1
J gene: TRBJ1-2
V gene: TRBV10-3
CDR3 DNA: TGTGCCATCAGTCACCGGGACAGGGAATACTATGGCTACACCTTC
CDR3 protein: CAISHRDREYYGYTF

clone size: NA
D gene: TRBD1
J gene: TRBJ1-1
V gene: TRBV30
CDR3 DNA: TGTGCCTGGAGTCGGGGAACACAGGGGTTCGCTTTCTTT
CDR3 protein: CAWSRGTQGFAFF

clone size: NA
D gene: TRBD1
J gene: TRBJ2-1
V gene: TRBV24-1
CDR3 DNA: TGTGCCACCAGTGATCAACGGGACAGTACTTACAATGAGCAGTTCTTC
CDR3 protein: CATSDQRDSTYNEQFF

clone size: few
D gene: NA
J gene: TRBJ2-2
V gene: TRBV4-2
CDR3 DNA: TGTGCCAGCAGCCTGAGCTTAAGTAACACCGGGGAGCTGTTTTTT
CDR3 protein: CASSLSLSNTGELFF

clone size: NA
D gene: NA
J gene: TRBJ1-2
V gene: TRBV27
CDR3 DNA: TGTGCCAGCAGTTCCCAGACTGGAGACTACTACACCTTC
CDR3 protein: CASSSQTGDYYTF

clone size: NA
D gene: TRBD2
J gene: TRBJ2-1
V gene: TRBV3-1/TRBV3-2
CDR3 DNA: TGTGCCAGCAGCAACCTGGGAGGGGCTCCCTACAATGAGCAGTTCTTC
CDR3 protein: CASSNLGGAPYNEQFF

clone size: NA
D gene: TRBD2
J gene: TRBJ2-3
V gene: TRBV6-2/TRBV6-3
CDR3 DNA: TGTGCCAGCAGTTATGGACTAGCTAGCACAGATACGCAGTATTTT
CDR3 protein: CASSYGLASTDTQYF

clone size: once
D gene: NA
J gene: TRBJ2-7
V gene: TRBV30
CDR3 DNA: TGTGCCTGGAGTGTACGGAGCGGTTCCGAGCAGTACTTC
CDR3 protein: CAWSVRSGSEQYF

clone size: NA
D gene: TRBD2
J gene: TRBJ2-3
V gene: TRBV6-4
CDR3 DNA: TGTGCCAGCAGTGACTCGATTTCCGAAGGTAGCGGGAGCACAGATACGCAGTATTTT
CDR3 protein: CASSDSISEGSGSTDTQYF

clone size: NA
D gene: NA
J gene: TRBJ1-5
V gene: TRBV30
CDR3 DNA: TGTGCCTGGAGTGTGAGGTGGGGGACTAATAGCAATCAGCCCCAGCATTTT
CDR3 protein: CAWSVRWGTNSNQPQHF

clone size: NA
D gene: NA
J gene: TRBJ1-2
V gene: TRBV3-1/TRBV3-2
CDR3 DNA: TGTGCCAGCAGCCAAGACCAGGGGTACCAGTACAACCCGAATGGCTACACCTTC
CDR3 protein: CASSQDQGYQYNPNGYTF

clone size: once
D gene: NA
J gene: TRBJ2-2
V gene: TRBV3-1/TRBV3-2
CDR3 DNA: TGTGCCAGCAGCCAAGCTGGAACGGGACTGGGCGGGGAGCTGTTTTTT
CDR3 protein: CASSQAGTGLGGELFF

clone size: NA
D gene: NA
J gene: TRBJ2-4
V gene: TRBV19
CDR3 DNA: TGTGCCAGTATGGGAGCGGCGACGGCAGCAAACATTCAGTACTTC
CDR3 protein: CASMGAATAANIQYF

clone size: NA
D gene: NA
J gene: TRBJ1-2
V gene: TRBV9
CDR3 DNA: TGTGCCAGCAGCGACCGTTCCTCCGGGACAACTTATGGCTACACCTTC
CDR3 protein: CASSDRSSGTTYGYTF

clone size: once
D gene: NA
J gene: TRBJ1-5
V gene: TRBV15
CDR3 DNA: TGTGCCACCAGCGGACTAGGGTTTGGGGGTAGCAATCAGCCCCAGCATTTT
CDR3 protein: CATSGLGFGGSNQPQHF